This T cell receptor beta chain was recorded in a study of shared clonotypes between healthy human individuals. Study-level background: Three plates each covered CD4 naive and memory; CD8 naive two, CD8 memory one.

V gave up 5 bases and J gave up 5 bases; unmatched junction bases: 4. The CDR3 has 13 amino acids. Germline CDR1 SSHAT, CDR2 FNYEAQ (reference sequence). Profiled with immunoSEQ multiplex PCR; TCRdb holds only in-frame clones, not every one. This table has about 710,000 clones, around four fifths appearing once. Notes on this clone: No antigen is known for it.

The study, taken as a whole, reports: Larger estimated richness was generally recorded for naive subsets relative to memory subsets.

The sample was memory CD4+ T cells sorted from blood. Subset meaning: CD45RA-negative fraction. The chain employs TRBV7-7 and TRBJ2-7; 9 positions agree with TRBD2. This clonotype was obtained from a woman in her twenties or thirties in good health. The CDR3 nucleotides are TGTGCCAGCAGCCCCGGGACTAGCAACGAGCAGTACTTC. This translates into CASSPGTSNEQYF.